The TCR beta chain under discussion was sequenced for a study of cytomegalovirus exposure and HLA in healthy donors. Study context: Approximately 170 million T cells yielded around 120 million unique TCR beta sequences in earlier analysis.

This clone appeared a few times. The PCR was carried out with 60 Vbeta primers and 13 Jbeta primers. Clones were read by immunoSEQ multiplex PCR, and TCRdb kept only the in-frame ones, dropping some. The sample lists about 120,000 clones; roughly 9.9% were seen once. The V and J ends lost 0 bases and 7 bases respectively, with 13 bases between them. The V gene's germline CDR1 is LGHNT and CDR2 FRNRAP. The CDR3 spans 16 residues. Sequenced input: PBMCs. This chain uses TRBV12-5 with TRBJ1-6; D is unresolved. The receptor was derived from a man aged 30 to 39 in good health and CMV-seronegative. The CDR3 DNA follows: TGTGCTAGTGGTTTGGTAGGGAGCCAGAACAATTCACCCCTCCACTTT. Translation gives CASGLVGSQNNSPLHF.